This T cell receptor beta chain came from a study of T cells in localized non-small cell lung cancer. Study-wide results and limits: Among blood samples, higher T cell density accompanied longer overall survival. Uninvolved adjacent lung had the highest recorded T cell clonality, with tumor below it.

The junction had 6 bases not matched to a gene; V was cut back by 5 bases and J by 8 bases. The length of the CDR3 is 14 residues. The germline CDR1 and CDR2 sequences are SGHNT and YENEEA. Generated by immunoSEQ multiplex PCR, the TCRdb table keeps only in-frame clones and is missing some. The sample consists of approximately 2,500 clones, approximately 26% of them appearing once. Remarks on this clone: Its antigen remains unknown.

The source was normal lung tissue next to the tumor, collected before any cancer treatment. The TCR sequence derives from a man aged 35 to 69 with stage II squamous cell lung carcinoma. The V and J genes are TRBV11-3 and TRBJ2-1; 10 bases fit TRBD2. In nucleotides, the CDR3 is TGTGCCAGCAGCCAAGCGGGGGGGAAGCATGAGCAGTTCTTC. Residues: CASSQAGGKHEQFF.